Following are 20 T cell receptor beta chains from one sample sequenced in a study of blood T cells in healthy people across ages. The use of a sample-barcoded 5' primer and a J-beta primer mix characterized a second PCR of 7 to 11 cycles. TCRdb itself ran the 5' RACE reads through MiXCR, one entry per CDR3 protein. The data show 500,000 to 650,000 distinct CDR3 sequences, around 27% seen once. These sequences were also reported in another study, on T cells of mothers and their children.

Material for sequencing was blood. The receptors derive from a boy between 2 and 10 years old in good health.

The chain couples TRBV2 to TRBJ2-5; 8 bases are a match to TRBD2. The CDR3 covers 15 residues. With V trimmed by 2 bases and J by 2 bases, 4 bases remained unmatched. In germline, CDR1 is SNHLY, CDR2 FYNNEI. As DNA, the CDR3 is TGTGCCAGCAGTGAACGGGGACTAGTACAAGAGACCCAGTACTTC. Amino acids: CASSERGLVQETQYF.

This clonotype was detected a few times. V is TRBV9 and J is TRBJ2-3; 11 bases match TRBD2. The trim removed 3 bases at V and 1 base at J, leaving 10 bases unmatched. Germline CDR1 SGDLS, CDR2 YYNGEE. The CDR3 sequence is 18 residues long. CDR3 in amino acids: CASSDTPLLAGGTDTQYF. The CDR3 nucleotides are TGTGCCAGCAGCGACACTCCCCTACTAGCGGGGGGCACAGATACGCAGTATTTT.

V and J are TRBV15 and TRBJ2-5; tentative D call: TRBD2 (6 bases). Judging by the DNA end, TRBJ2-7 fits better; the J call may be wrong. There are 13 residues in the CDR3. The germline V gene has CDR1 LNHNV and CDR2 YYDKDF (reference sequence). This CDR3 reads CATSSGSNYEQYF. DNA of the CDR3: TGTGCCACCAGCAGCGGGAGCAATTACGAGCAGTACTTC.

This clonotype was picked up a small number of times. J is TRBJ2-7 and V is TRBV4-1; no reliable D call. Trimming took 2 bases from V and 2 from J, leaving 13 bases between them. The CDR3 is made up of 15 amino acids. Germline V lookup: CDR1 MGHRA, CDR2 YSYEKL. CDR3 sequence reads: CASSQTWGTTYEQYF. The CDR3 nucleotides read TGCGCCAGCAGCCAAACATGGGGAACGACCTACGAGCAGTACTTC.

This clonotype was seen at least ten times. The rearrangement joins TRBV12-3 or TRBV12-4 to TRBJ1-4; D may be TRBD1 (6 bases). Trimming removed 5 bases at V and 7 bases at J, with 14 bases between. The CDR3 loop spans 14 amino acids. CDR3 protein: CASSPSGAGEKLFF. In DNA form, the CDR3 reads TGTGCCAGCAGTCCTTCAGGGGCGGGTGAAAAACTGTTTTTT.

This clonotype has only a few counts. The CDR3 nucleotides are TGTGCCAGCAGGTTCAATCCTAAAGAGACCCAGTACTTC. This codes for CASRFNPKETQYF. The chain joins TRBV5-5 to TRBJ2-5; D is uncertain. The CDR3 covers 13 residues. Germline lookup yields CDR1 SGHKS and CDR2 YYEKEE (reference sequence). Trimming removed 5 bases at V and 3 bases at J, with 11 bases between.

The chain links TRBV5-1 to TRBJ2-1; D not certain. The germline CDR1 and CDR2 sequences are SGHRS and YFSETQ. V lost 1 base to trimming and J lost 7 bases, with 12 bases between them. This CDR3 is 14 amino acids long. The CDR3 loop reads CASSLLGLRNEQFF. Here the CDR3 DNA reads TGCGCCAGCAGCTTGCTAGGTCTTCGAAATGAGCAGTTCTTC. Supplemented by reference TRBV5-1 and TRBJ2-1, the full variable domain reads KAGVTQTPRYLIKTRGQQVTLSCSPISGHRSVSWYQQTPGQGLQFLFEYFSETQRNKGNFPGRFSGRQFSNSRSEMNVSTLELGDSALYLCASSLLGLRNEQFFGPGTRLTVL.

This clonotype was seen many times. The V call is TRBV7-9, the J call TRBJ1-4; the D gene is possibly TRBD1 (6 bases). V was trimmed by 0 bases and J by 6 bases, leaving 14 bases between them. The CDR3 extends over 16 amino acids. Germline assignment: CDR1 SEHNR and CDR2 FQNEAQ (reference sequence). The CDR3 protein is CASSLASWQGHEKLFF. The CDR3 DNA reads TGTGCCAGCAGCTTAGCGAGTTGGCAGGGGCATGAAAAACTGTTTTTT.

This clonotype appeared many times. A much larger clone lies one base from this, so it may be a read error. The rearrangement joins TRBV27 to TRBJ2-5, with D unresolved. The CDR3 loop spans 10 amino acids. Germline CDR1 and CDR2: MNHEY and SMNVEV (reference sequence). The germline V and J ends were trimmed by 7 bases and 1 base, with 1 base remaining between them. CDR3 loop: CASTQETQYF. Here the CDR3 DNA reads TGTGCCAGCACCCAAGAGACCCAGTACTTC.

The table lists this clonotype with a few counts. V gene TRBV5-1 combines with J gene TRBJ1-2; D is uncertain. The CDR3 has 15 residues. Looked up from germline, CDR1 is SGHRS and CDR2 is YFSETQ. The V end was cut by 5 bases, the J end by 4 bases, with 18 bases between. CDR3 sequence (DNA): TGCGCCAGCAGGACCACGCTGGGAGGGAGCTATGGCTACACCTTC. It is translated as CASRTTLGGSYGYTF.

CDR3: CASSSESPLNNQPQHF. The CDR3 nucleotides read TGTGCCAGCAGTTCCGAATCCCCCCTAAACAATCAGCCCCAGCATTTT. This chain joins TRBV6-6 and TRBJ1-5; D gene unclear. This CDR3 is built from 16 residues. V lost 4 bases, J lost 3 bases, and 16 bases lay in between. Germline V gives CDR1 MNHNY, CDR2 SVGAGI (reference sequence).

This clonotype was counted only a few times. The genes are TRBV7-2 and TRBJ2-1; no definite D call. Deletions cut 2 bases from V and 8 bases from J, with 7 bases between. This CDR3 region has 12 residues. Germline V gene data show CDR1 as SGHTA and CDR2 as FQGNSA. CDR3 sequence reads: CASSLLIDEQFF. For the CDR3, the DNA is TGTGCCAGCAGCTTATTGATAGATGAGCAGTTCTTC.

This clonotype was recorded a few times. J is TRBJ2-5 and V is TRBV28; D is unresolved. Trimming removed 5 bases at V and 5 bases at J, with 15 bases between. From germline, CDR1 is MDHEN and CDR2 SYDVKM. The CDR3 covers 14 residues. The CDR3 bases are TGTGCCAGCAGTACCTTGCAGTCTTGGGAGACCCAGTACTTC. Translating gives CASSTLQSWETQYF.

The J gene is TRBJ2-3, the V gene TRBV7-8, with D unresolved. V was clipped by 5 bases and J by 6 bases, with 15 bases between them. The germline gives CDR1 SGHVS, CDR2 FQNEAQ. The CDR3 is 14 residues long. CDR3 sequence (DNA): TGTGCCAGCAGCCCCTCCCTCGTGAGCGATACGCAGTATTTT. It codes for CASSPSLVSDTQYF.

This clonotype was counted only a few times. This chain uses TRBV7-2 with TRBJ2-7; the match to TRBD1 covers 10 bases. Per germline, CDR1 SGHTA and CDR2 FQGNSA. With V trimmed by 5 bases and J by 12 bases, 10 bases remained unmatched. The CDR3 is 13 amino acids. DNA for the CDR3: TGTGCCAGCAGCCCAGCCGGGACAGGGGCCCTGTACTTC. This gives the protein CASSPAGTGALYF.

This clonotype was seen only a few times. The rearrangement joins TRBV12-5 to TRBJ1-3, with D unclear. Trimming removed 1 base from V and 2 bases from J, with 3 bases in between. The CDR3 sequence is 13 residues long. Germline V gene sequence: CDR1 LGHNT, CDR2 FRNRAP. The CDR3 here is CASGLGAGNTIYF. CDR3 in DNA: TGTGCTAGTGGTTTGGGGGCTGGAAACACCATATATTTT.

This clonotype appeared many times. The chain links TRBV7-8 to TRBJ2-7; D remains ambiguous. The V gene's germline CDR1 is SGHVS and CDR2 FQNEAQ. Between the trimmed V and J ends, which lost 5 bases and 0 bases, there was a span of 5 bases. This CDR3 has 12 residues. The CDR3 nucleotides are TGTGCCAGCAGCCATAGCTCCTACGAGCAGTACTTC. Encoded protein: CASSHSSYEQYF.

The table lists this clonotype with many counts. CDR3 in amino acids: CASSPYGRTQETQYF. Written as DNA, the CDR3 is TGTGCCAGCAGTCCCTACGGGAGGACCCAAGAGACCCAGTACTTC. The chain is built from TRBV6-5 and TRBJ2-5; 7 bases align to TRBD2. Germline V gives CDR1 MNHEY, CDR2 SVGAGI. This CDR3 is 15 amino acids long. After removal of 5 bases from V and 1 base from J, the junction contained 7 bases not matched to a gene.

This sequence joins TRBV2 and TRBJ2-5; 10 nucleotides agree with TRBD1. The CDR3 is made up of 18 amino acids. The germline CDR1 and CDR2 sequences are SNHLY and FYNNEI. The V and J ends lost 6 bases and 6 bases, in that order; junction bases with no gene match: 19. CDR3 bases: TGTGCCAGCAGCCTATCGGTTCTGCGGGACAGGGGCGAAAAGACCCAGTACTTC. As protein: CASSLSVLRDRGEKTQYF. Based on the CDR3 plus reference TRBV2 and TRBJ2-5, the full variable domain is EPEVTQTPSHQVTQMGQEVILRCVPISNHLYFYWYRQILGQKVEFLVSFYNNEISEKSEIFDDQFSVERPDGSNFTLKIRSTKLEDSAMYFCASSLSVLRDRGEKTQYFGPGTRLLVL.

This clonotype was seen ten or more times. The J gene is TRBJ1-2, the V gene TRBV7-2; TRBD1 matches at 8 bases. CDR1 and CDR2 (germline): SGHTA, FQGNSA. The CDR3 runs to 14 residues. The trim removed 3 bases at V and 8 bases at J, leaving 8 bases unmatched. As DNA, the CDR3 is TGTGCCAGCAGCTTTCCAGGGGGCGCAATAGGCTACACCTTC. Residues: CASSFPGGAIGYTF.